This T cell receptor beta chain derives from a study of blood T cells in healthy people across ages (dated by TCRdb to about 2015). At the level of the whole study: Template switching captured roughly one uniquely barcoded TCR beta cDNA molecule per two T cells in model experiments. Four age groups were formed from the donors: young (average 16 years), middle-aged (around 39), aged (approximately 60) and long-lived (about 80). For two donors (one aged 18 to 29 and one aged 80 or older), the study analyzed two additional independent replicas of 1 million unique cDNA reads from the same blood draw. Using deep sequencing normalized with unique cDNA molecular identifiers, the study measured how TCR beta repertoire diversity changes with age. Donors of different ages were randomly distributed across sequencing lanes to avoid experimental bias. Summary of the overall study and its limitations: Donor CMV infection status was unknown, potentially confounding age-related changes in expanded clonotypes. Bulk unsorted PBMC profiling prevented conclusive comparison of naive and antigen-experienced compartments. Total diversity estimates from one million sequenced T cells were considered lower bounds and underestimates. Compared with the aged group, the long-lived group had more naive CD4+ T cells, fewer expanded clones and increased TCR diversity, a pattern suggesting age selection. A strong correlation was found between observed TCR beta diversity and the percentage of naive T cells measured by flow cytometry. As age increased, observed TCR beta diversity per million T cells dropped in a roughly linear way, and a significant reduction was already evident by age 40.

From the cysteine through the phenylalanine, the CDR3 covers 13 amino acids. Only CDR3 DNA is held: 39 bases, read in frame from base 1. For CDR1 and CDR2, the germline V gene (reference sequence) lists LGHDT and YNNKEL. Relative to germline, V is 8 bases shorter and J is 4 bases shorter, with 12 bases between their ends. Libraries were constructed by 5' RACE. The instrument was an Illumina HiSeq 2500. A second PCR of about 6 to 11 cycles was run with a J-beta primer mix and a sample-barcoded 5' primer. Each TCR beta cDNA molecule received a unique molecular identifier from a template-switch 5' adaptor carrying 12 random nucleotides. At least 3 million CDR3-containing paired-end reads were obtained from each sample. First-strand cDNA synthesis was performed from all RNA using the Mint cDNA synthesis kit, with priming by a TRBC-specific oligonucleotide. Following uracil-DNA glycosylase treatment, a first 18-cycle PCR with universal primers M1SS and BC2_uni_R was performed on all cDNA. On the authors' methods: For normalization, 1 million high-quality reads were randomly selected from each sample, with every read carrying a distinct molecular identifier. Reads sharing molecular identifiers were discarded rather than binned into consensus sequences. MiTCR, set to a Q25 quality threshold and the strictest error-elimination algorithm, was used for CDR3 identification, clonotype clustering and error correction. A nonparametric unseen species model with Euler transformation was used to estimate a lower bound on total TCR beta diversity. TCRdb reworked the public reads: Q25 trimming with fastp, MiXCR clone assembly, productive beta chains retained. Entries are consolidated by CDR3 protein sequence, retaining the most common genes and DNA. These V and J calls rely on TCRdb rather than the paper's analysis. This sample lists approximately 800,000 distinct CDR3 sequences; about 48% were detected once. 41% of the sample rests with the top ten.

This clonotype has just a few counts. Its recognized antigen is unknown. Base qualities are not recorded, but no much larger clone differs from it by a single base. The donors were 40 or so Caucasian individuals from Russia, aged roughly 6 to 90 years, who were systemically healthy. Roughly 9 milliliters of peripheral blood were drawn from each donor into EDTA-treated Vacutainer tubes. Ficoll-Paque density-gradient centrifugation was used to isolate PBMCs, with at least 6.5 million per sample. Total RNA, at least 5 micrograms per sample, was extracted from PBMCs with Trizol reagent. For every donor, flow cytometry on a PBMC aliquot measured the percentage of naive CD45RAhigh/CD27high T cells.

This sequence was found in a man older than 75 in good health. The rearrangement joined TRBV3-1 to TRBJ1-5; confidence is insufficient to name the D gene. Sample: blood. The bases read TGTGCCAGCGGCACCGGGAGGAATCAGCCCCAGCATTTT. This is translated as CASGTGRNQPQHF.